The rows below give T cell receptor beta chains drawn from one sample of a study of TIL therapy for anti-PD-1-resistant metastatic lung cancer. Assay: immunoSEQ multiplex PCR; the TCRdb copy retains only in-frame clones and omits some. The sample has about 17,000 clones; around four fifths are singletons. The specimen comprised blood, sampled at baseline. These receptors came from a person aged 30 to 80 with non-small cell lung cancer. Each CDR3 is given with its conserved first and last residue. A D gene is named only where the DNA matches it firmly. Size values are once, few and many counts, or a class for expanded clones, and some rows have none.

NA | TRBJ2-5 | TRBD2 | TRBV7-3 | CASSPSGGAGKTQYF | TGTGCCAGCAGCCCTAGCGGGGGGGCCGGCAAGACCCAGTACTTC
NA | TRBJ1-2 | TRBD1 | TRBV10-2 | CASRQGELNYGYTF | TGCGCCAGCAGACAGGGGGAATTGAACTATGGCTACACCTTC
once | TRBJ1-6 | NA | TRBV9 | CASSEIGNSPLHF | TGTGCCAGCAGCGAGATAGGGAATTCACCCCTCCACTTT
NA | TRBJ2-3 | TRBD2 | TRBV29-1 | CSVKRASGRTDTQYF | TGCAGCGTTAAAAGGGCTAGCGGGCGCACAGATACGCAGTATTTT
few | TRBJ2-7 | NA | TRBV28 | CASSTRAPYEQYF | TGTGCCAGCAGCACTCGGGCCCCCTACGAGCAGTACTTC
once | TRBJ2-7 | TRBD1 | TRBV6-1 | CASRSQTGTVNEQYF | TGTGCCAGCAGGAGCCAGACAGGGACGGTGAACGAGCAGTACTTC
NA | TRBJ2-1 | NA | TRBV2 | CASTRLVDEQFF | TGTGCCAGCACTCGACTAGTGGATGAGCAGTTCTTC
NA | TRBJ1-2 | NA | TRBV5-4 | CASSLVGEEYGYTF | TGTGCCAGCAGCTTGGTGGGGGAGGAGTATGGCTACACCTTC
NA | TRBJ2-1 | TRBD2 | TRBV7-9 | CASLGGEGEQFF | TGTGCCAGCTTAGGCGGGGAGGGTGAGCAGTTCTTC
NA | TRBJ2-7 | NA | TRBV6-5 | CASSYASSSYEQYF | TGTGCCAGCAGTTACGCCAGTAGCTCCTACGAGCAGTACTTC
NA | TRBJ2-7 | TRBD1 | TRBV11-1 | CASSSRYRGATFYEQYF | TGTGCCAGCAGCTCACGATACAGGGGGGCAACTTTCTACGAGCAGTACTTC
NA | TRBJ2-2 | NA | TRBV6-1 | CASSISFTAGELFF | TGTGCCAGCAGTATAAGCTTTACCGCCGGGGAGCTGTTTTTT
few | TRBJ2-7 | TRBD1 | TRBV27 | CASREGQRYEQYF | TGTGCCAGCAGAGAGGGACAGCGCTACGAGCAGTACTTC
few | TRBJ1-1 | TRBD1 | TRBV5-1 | CASSSDGGTGGTEAFF | TGCGCCAGCAGCTCTGATGGTGGGACAGGGGGCACTGAAGCTTTCTTT
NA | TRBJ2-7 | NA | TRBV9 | CASSELDEPTYEQYF | TGTGCCAGCAGCGAGCTGGACGAACCCACCTACGAGCAGTACTTC
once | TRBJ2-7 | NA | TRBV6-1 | CASSQGGTSARQYF | TGTGCCAGCAGTCAAGGGGGGACATCGGCTCGGCAGTACTTC
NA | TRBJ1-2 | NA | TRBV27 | CASSLIGTKVNYGYTF | TGTGCCAGCAGTTTGATAGGGACAAAAGTTAACTATGGCTACACCTTC
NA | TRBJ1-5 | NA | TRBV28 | CASSSAVVQHF | TGTGCCAGCAGTTCCGCAGTGGTCCAGCATTTT
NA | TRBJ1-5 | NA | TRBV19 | CASSLRHTSNQPQHF | TGTGCCAGTAGTCTGAGGCACACCAGTAATCAGCCCCAGCATTTT
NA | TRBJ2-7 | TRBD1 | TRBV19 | CASRSPRTGSYEQYF | TGTGCCAGTAGGTCCCCCAGGACAGGGTCCTACGAGCAGTACTTC
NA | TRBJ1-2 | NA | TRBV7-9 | CASSLGGGSGYTF | TGTGCCAGCAGCCTAGGGGGAGGATCTGGCTACACCTTC
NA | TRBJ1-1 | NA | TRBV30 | CAWNSGPMNTEAFF | TGTGCCTGGAATTCGGGACCGATGAACACTGAAGCTTTCTTT
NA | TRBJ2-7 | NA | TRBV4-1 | CASSLYYGGPLYEQYF | TGCGCCAGCAGCCTTTATTATGGGGGTCCCCTCTACGAGCAGTACTTC
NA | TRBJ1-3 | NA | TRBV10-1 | CASSVMVRGNTIYF | TGCGCCAGCAGTGTGATGGTCCGTGGAAACACCATATATTTT
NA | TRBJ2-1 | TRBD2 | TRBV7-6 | CASSLGTSGTYNEQFF | TGTGCCAGCAGCTTAGGGACTAGCGGGACTTACAATGAGCAGTTCTTC
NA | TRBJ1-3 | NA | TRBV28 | CASLGIRGGSSGNTIYF | TGTGCCAGCCTGGGCATAAGGGGAGGCAGCTCTGGAAACACCATATATTTT
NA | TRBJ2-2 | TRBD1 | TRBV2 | CASSLPGQGMTNTGELFF | TGTGCCAGCAGTCTTCCGGGACAGGGAATGACGAACACCGGGGAGCTGTTTTTT
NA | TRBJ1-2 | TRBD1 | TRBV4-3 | CASSQDFGQGARGYTF | TGCGCCAGCAGCCAAGATTTTGGGCAGGGGGCGCGTGGCTACACCTTC
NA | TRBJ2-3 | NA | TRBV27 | CASSLSNGAHTQYF | TGTGCCAGCAGTTTATCGAACGGAGCACATACGCAGTATTTT
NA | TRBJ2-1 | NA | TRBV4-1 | CASSQSLARGVNEQFF | TGCGCCAGCAGCCAATCGCTAGCGAGAGGGGTCAATGAGCAGTTCTTC
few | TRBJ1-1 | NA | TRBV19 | CASSMRRETEAFF | TGTGCCAGTAGTATGAGACGGGAGACTGAAGCTTTCTTT
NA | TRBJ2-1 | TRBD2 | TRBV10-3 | CAISLLGDSGNEQFF | TGTGCCATCAGTCTCCTAGGGGATAGCGGGAATGAGCAGTTCTTC
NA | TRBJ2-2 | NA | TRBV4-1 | CASSLGPPNTGELFF | TGCGCCAGCAGCCTCGGGCCCCCGAACACCGGGGAGCTGTTTTTT
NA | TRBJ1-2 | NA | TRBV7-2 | CASSSLGGSYGYTF | TGTGCCAGCAGCTCCCTTGGAGGTTCCTATGGCTACACCTTC
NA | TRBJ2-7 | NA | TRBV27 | CASSPTEAYEQYF | TGTGCCAGCAGTCCAACCGAGGCCTACGAGCAGTACTTC
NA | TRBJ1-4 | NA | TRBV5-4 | CASSSQPGEDEKLFF | TGTGCCAGCAGCTCCCAACCAGGGGAAGATGAAAAACTGTTTTTT
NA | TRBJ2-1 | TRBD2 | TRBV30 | CAWSPQRGVYNEQFF | TGTGCCTGGAGCCCCCAGCGGGGGGTTTACAATGAGCAGTTCTTC
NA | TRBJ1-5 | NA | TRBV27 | CASSLYRDGQPQHF | TGTGCCAGCAGTTTATACAGGGACGGTCAGCCCCAGCATTTT
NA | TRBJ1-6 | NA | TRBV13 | CASSGDGGSPLHF | TGTGCCAGCAGCGGAGACGGGGGTTCACCCCTCCACTTT
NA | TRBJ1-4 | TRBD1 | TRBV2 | CASRDREATNEKLFF | TGTGCCAGCAGGGACAGGGAAGCAACTAATGAAAAACTGTTTTTT
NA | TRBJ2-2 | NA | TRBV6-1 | CASSADSPTGELFF | TGTGCCAGCAGTGCCGACAGTCCCACCGGGGAGCTGTTTTTT
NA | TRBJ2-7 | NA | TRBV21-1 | CASSTRAGGAYEQYF | TGTGCCAGCAGCACCAGGGCGGGAGGGGCCTACGAGCAGTACTTC
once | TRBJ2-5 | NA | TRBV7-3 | CASSLRAQETQYF | TGTGCCAGCAGCTTAAGGGCACAAGAGACCCAGTACTTC
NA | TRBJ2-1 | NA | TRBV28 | CASEGGNEQFF | TGTGCCAGTGAAGGGGGAAATGAGCAGTTCTTC
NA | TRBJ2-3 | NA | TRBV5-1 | CASSLGAGARGFGTQYF | TGCGCCAGCAGCTTGGGGGCCGGGGCGCGAGGATTCGGTACGCAGTATTTT
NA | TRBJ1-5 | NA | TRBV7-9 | CASSRGAGNQPQHF | TGTGCCAGCAGCCGAGGGGCAGGCAATCAGCCCCAGCATTTT
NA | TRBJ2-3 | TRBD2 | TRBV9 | CASSVGGLGTDTQYF | TGTGCCAGCAGCGTAGGGGGACTAGGAACAGATACGCAGTATTTT
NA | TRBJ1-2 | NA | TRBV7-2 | CASERGYNYGYTF | TGTGCCAGCGAAAGGGGATATAACTATGGCTACACCTTC
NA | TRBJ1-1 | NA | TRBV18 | CASSPLGGRDTEAFF | TGTGCCAGCTCACCGCTCGGCGGGAGGGACACTGAAGCTTTCTTT
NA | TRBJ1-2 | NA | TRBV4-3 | CASSQEVSTPNYGYTF | TGCGCCAGCAGCCAAGAAGTCAGCACACCTAACTATGGCTACACCTTC
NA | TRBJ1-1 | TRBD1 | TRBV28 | CASSLRSYRGKTGKVNTEAFF | TGTGCCAGCAGTTTACGGAGTTATCGCGGGAAGACAGGGAAAGTGAACACTGAAGCTTTCTTT
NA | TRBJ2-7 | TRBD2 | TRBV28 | CASSFLQEGLAGGPFSYEQYF | TGTGCCAGCAGTTTCTTACAGGAAGGACTAGCGGGAGGGCCTTTCTCCTACGAGCAGTACTTC
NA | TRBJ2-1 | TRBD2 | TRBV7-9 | CASSLGIAGGSDEQFF | TGTGCCAGCAGCTTAGGGATAGCGGGAGGGTCGGATGAGCAGTTCTTC
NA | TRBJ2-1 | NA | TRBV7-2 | CASSLDTLTYNEQFF | TGTGCCAGCAGCCTTGATACGTTGACCTACAATGAGCAGTTCTTC